This T cell receptor (beta chain) was documented in a study of technical replicates of blood from several donors. The germline V and J ends were trimmed by 2 bases and 1 base, with 11 bases remaining between them. Germline V gene sequence: CDR1 MNHEY, CDR2 SVGAGI. The CDR3 contains 15 residues. Profiled with immunoSEQ multiplex PCR; TCRdb holds only in-frame clones, not every one. Of over 70,000 clones listed, roughly 96% are singletons. This TCR was recovered from a human donor in good health. The rearrangement uses TRBV6-5 and TRBJ2-5, with D unclear. The specimen was T cells isolated from PBMCs. The CDR3 sequence: CASSYQNLLQETQYF. In DNA form, the CDR3 reads TGTGCCAGCAGTTACCAAAACTTACTCCAAGAGACCCAGTACTTC.